The 8 T cell receptor beta chains presented below share a single source sample, sequenced in a study of T cells in women clearing cervical HPV infection. The table came from immunoSEQ multiplex PCR; TCRdb's copy has only in-frame clones and leaves some out. This sample's clone table lists about 21,000 clones. Sequencing was done on a sample of blood buffy coat. The receptors derive from a woman between 18 and 69 years old with a cervical HPV16 infection that either progressed to CIN3+ or cleared (not recorded which).

Worth noting for this clone: The missing CDR3 end, 3 residues past where the read stops, is filled in from the germline J gene. The rearrangement links TRBV5-5 to TRBJ2-5; D is possibly TRBD2 (6 bases). Germline lookup yields CDR1 SGHKS and CDR2 YYEKEE (reference sequence). V lost 3 bases, J lost 4 bases, and 16 bases lay in between. This CDR3 spans 15 amino acids. The sequenced CDR3 bases are TGTGCCAGCAGCTCTCTGGGACGAGCGGGAGAGACC. The encoded protein is CASSSLGRAGET. The whole CDR3 sequence is CASSSLGRAGETQYF.

On this clone: The CDR3 is cut off 3 residues early in the read; its end comes from the germline J gene. The chain joins TRBV2 to TRBJ1-5, with 9 bases fitting TRBD1. Trimming removed 7 bases from V and 1 base from J; junction bases left unmatched: 8. The CDR3 sequence is 16 residues long. Germline-derived CDR1 and CDR2 are SNHLY and FYNNEI. This CDR3 reads CASNTQGARSNQPQHF. CDR3 DNA, as far as it was read: TGTGCCAGCAACACACAGGGGGCACGAAGCAATCAGCCC. Combining the CDR3 with reference TRBV2 and TRBJ1-5 gives the whole variable domain EPEVTQTPSHQVTQMGQEVILRCVPISNHLYFYWYRQILGQKVEFLVSFYNNEISEKSEIFDDQFSVERPDGSNFTLKIRSTKLEDSAMYFCASNTQGARSNQPQHFGDGTRLSIL.

The CDR3 sequence: CASRTTSGTTDTQYF. Partial CDR3 DNA: TGTGCCAGCAGAACGACTAGCGGGACCACAGATACG. J is TRBJ2-3 and V is TRBV5-4; 11 positions match TRBD2. The read halts 3 residues ahead of the CDR3 end, with the missing end drawn from the germline J gene. With V trimmed by 5 bases and J by 2 bases, 4 bases remained unmatched. CDR1 and CDR2 (germline): SGHNT, YYREEE (reference sequence). The CDR3 consists of 15 residues.

CDR3 protein: CASSTDTRATNEKLFF. CDR3 DNA, as far as it was read: TGCGCCAGCAGCACCGACACACGAGCAACTAATGAAAAA. J is TRBJ1-4 and V is TRBV5-1; D is uncertain. The read is 3 residues too short to cover the CDR3 end, so that end is filled in from the germline J gene. Germline-derived CDR1 and CDR2 are SGHRS and YFSETQ. The CDR3 length is 16 residues. Trimming took off 4 bases at V and 0 bases at J, with 13 bases between the two ends.

Regarding this clone: The read ends 3 residues before the CDR3 terminus; that terminus is restored from the germline J gene. The J gene is TRBJ2-1, the V gene TRBV27, with TRBD1 as a possible D gene (5 bases). The CDR3 is 14 amino acids. The V gene's germline CDR1 is MNHEY and CDR2 SMNVEV (reference sequence). With 0 bases removed from V and 6 bases from J, the gap between germline ends came to 9 bases. The CDR3 here is CASSLSRQGNEQFF. The DNA read from the CDR3 is TGTGCCAGCAGTTTATCGAGGCAGGGCAATGAG.

Remarks on this clone: The observed sequence ends 3 residues before the CDR3 terminus, with the missing tail filled in from the germline J gene. V and J are TRBV24-1 and TRBJ1-2; D ambiguous. CDR3 length: 13 amino acids. Germline CDR1 KGHDR, CDR2 SFDVKD. V was clipped by 5 bases and J by 2 bases, with 8 bases between them. The DNA read from the CDR3 is TGTGCCACCAGTGGCGGACTGAACTATGGC. Residues: CATSGGLNYG. The whole CDR3 reads CATSGGLNYGYTF.

For this clone: The sequence runs out 3 residues before the end of the CDR3; the remainder is reconstructed from the germline J gene. The chain is built from TRBV10-1 and TRBJ2-5; 10 bases agree with TRBD2. V shed 2 bases and J 5 bases; nucleotides not matched to a gene: 2. The CDR3 is made up of 14 amino acids. Germline assignment: CDR1 WNHNN and CDR2 SYGVQD (reference sequence). The CDR3 spells CASSELAGVETQYF. Partial CDR3 DNA: TGCGCCAGCAGTGAGCTAGCGGGAGTGGAGACC.

Concerning this clone: The CDR3 is cut off 3 residues early in the read; its end comes from the germline J gene. This chain joins TRBV20-1 and TRBJ2-2; TRBD1 agrees at 8 bases. The CDR3 loop spans 16 amino acids. Germline CDR1 and CDR2: DFQATT and SNEGSKA (reference sequence). With V trimmed by 0 bases and J by 5 bases, 8 bases remained unmatched. The CDR3 loop is CSARDRLTGETGELFF. The DNA read from the CDR3 is TGCAGTGCTAGAGACCGGCTGACAGGGGAAACCGGGGAG.